These T cell receptor beta chains were read from a single sample in a study of OX40 agonist ivuxolimab in advanced cancers. Clones were sequenced by immunoSEQ multiplex PCR, and TCRdb holds only the in-frame ones, with some missing. Of about 58,000 clones in the sample, over 75% were seen once. This sample comprised CD4+ or CD8+ T cells sorted from blood, obtained in a trial of the OX40 agonist ivuxolimab. These receptors all come from an adult with an advanced solid tumor such as melanoma, head and neck, liver or kidney cancer. Both conserved end residues are part of each CDR3. The D gene is left open where the match is weak. Size tells how often a clone was seen (once, few, many) or the class of an expanded clone, and some rows leave it out.

CDR3aa,CDR3nt,j_gene,v_gene,d_gene,abundance,len
CASSAKPPGLAGVDEQFF,TGTGCCAGCAGCGCAAAACCTCCGGGACTAGCGGGAGTTGATGAGCAGTTCTTC,TRBJ2-1,TRBV9,TRBD2,-,18
CASSLGPGQGGVEQYF,TGTGCCAGCAGCCTAGGCCCGGGACAGGGAGGGGTCGAGCAGTACTTC,TRBJ2-7,TRBV4-2,TRBD1,-,16
CASILTGRAEAFF,TGTGCCAGCATTTTGACAGGGCGGGCTGAAGCTTTCTTT,TRBJ1-1,TRBV6-5,TRBD1,-,13
CASSFQPWDGYTF,TGTGCCAGCAGTTTTCAACCTTGGGATGGCTACACCTTC,TRBJ1-2,TRBV28,-,-,13
CASSSRQGLTNEKLFF,TGTGCCAGCAGCAGTAGACAGGGACTGACTAATGAAAAACTGTTTTTT,TRBJ1-4,TRBV7-9,TRBD1,-,16
CASSPPGGANEKLFF,TGTGCCAGCAGTCCTCCGGGGGGCGCTAATGAAAAACTGTTTTTT,TRBJ1-4,TRBV6-6,-,-,15
CASSLSSFYESGFYEQYF,TGTGCCAGCAGCTTGAGTTCTTTTTACGAGAGCGGATTCTACGAGCAGTACTTC,TRBJ2-7,TRBV5-6,-,-,18
CASSTGDSEETQYF,TGTGCCAGTAGTACGGGGGACAGCGAAGAGACCCAGTACTTC,TRBJ2-5,TRBV19,-,-,14
CASSSNLAGGTDTQYF,TGTGCCAGCAGCTCTAACCTAGCGGGAGGAACAGATACGCAGTATTTT,TRBJ2-3,TRBV7-8,TRBD2,-,16
CASSSGGLAKNIQYF,TGTGCCAGCAGTTCCGGGGGGCTGGCCAAAAACATTCAGTACTTC,TRBJ2-4,TRBV6-5,-,-,15
CASSQVESEQYF,TGTGCCAGCAGCCAAGTGGAGAGCGAGCAGTACTTC,TRBJ2-7,TRBV14,-,few,12
CASSLSTYNEQFF,TGTGCCAGCAGCCTGAGTACATACAATGAGCAGTTCTTC,TRBJ2-1,TRBV11-3,-,once,13
CSVEDRGRSDTGELFF,TGCAGCGTTGAAGACAGGGGGCGCTCGGACACCGGGGAGCTGTTTTTT,TRBJ2-2,TRBV29-1,TRBD1,-,16
CASGWAGELFF,TGCGCCAGTGGATGGGCCGGGGAGCTGTTTTTT,TRBJ2-2,TRBV10-2,-,few,11
CASSYPTGNEQFF,TGTGCCAGCAGTTACCCAACAGGGAATGAGCAGTTCTTC,TRBJ2-1,TRBV6-6,-,-,13
CASSLGISNQPQHF,TGTGCCAGCAGCTTAGGCATTAGCAATCAGCCCCAGCATTTT,TRBJ1-5,TRBV7-2,-,-,14
CASSPGTKNNEQFF,TGTGCCAGCAGTCCCGGGACTAAAAACAATGAGCAGTTCTTC,TRBJ2-1,TRBV27,TRBD2,-,14
CASSQAGRGYDTQYF,TGCGCTAGCAGCCAAGCGGGCAGGGGATATGATACGCAGTATTTT,TRBJ2-3,TRBV4-3,-,-,15
CASSLGLAEDYEQYF,TGTGCCAGCAGCCTGGGACTAGCGGAAGACTACGAGCAGTACTTC,TRBJ2-7,TRBV5-5,TRBD2,-,15
CASSPQLTEAFF,TGTGCCAGCAGCCCACAGCTCACTGAAGCTTTCTTT,TRBJ1-1,TRBV2,-,few,12
CAIRQGNTGELFF,TGTGCCATCAGACAGGGGAACACCGGGGAGCTGTTTTTT,TRBJ2-2,TRBV10-3,-,-,13
CASSPRTRLGYEQYF,TGTGCCAGCAGCCCCAGGACACGCCTTGGATACGAGCAGTACTTC,TRBJ2-7,TRBV7-9,-,few,15
CASSVDRRSPLHF,TGTGCCAGCAGTGTTGACAGACGGTCACCCCTCCACTTT,TRBJ1-6,TRBV6-4,-,-,13
CASSLRAGQETQYF,TGTGCCAGCAGCTTACGGGCAGGACAAGAGACCCAGTACTTC,TRBJ2-5,TRBV7-9,-,-,14
CASSFTMQGRFF,TGTGCCAGCAGTTTCACTATGCAGGGGAGGTTCTTC,TRBJ2-1,TRBV7-9,-,-,12
CASTPNSDTQYF,TGTGCCAGCACTCCAAACTCGGATACGCAGTATTTT,TRBJ2-3,TRBV28,-,-,12
CASSPLPGQGMNTEAFF,TGTGCCAGCAGCCCCCTTCCGGGACAGGGCATGAACACTGAAGCTTTCTTT,TRBJ1-1,TRBV7-6,TRBD1,-,17
CASSLAIGDEQFF,TGTGCTAGCAGCTTAGCGATAGGGGACGAGCAGTTCTTC,TRBJ2-1,TRBV7-7,-,-,13
CAWSGGSPDTQYF,TGTGCCTGGAGTGGTGGGTCCCCAGATACGCAGTATTTT,TRBJ2-3,TRBV30,-,once,13
CASSPWDRLYGYTF,TGTGCCAGCAGCCCTTGGGACCGTTTGTATGGCTACACCTTC,TRBJ1-2,TRBV7-8,-,-,14
CASSLLILSIHEQFF,TGTGCCAGCAGCTTGCTTATTCTTAGTATACATGAGCAGTTCTTC,TRBJ2-1,TRBV5-4,-,-,15
CATSRSLMTEAFF,TGTGCCACCAGCAGGAGTTTAATGACTGAAGCTTTCTTT,TRBJ1-1,TRBV15,-,-,13
CASSDTGARGEKLFF,TGCGCCAGCTCGGACACAGGGGCCCGGGGGGAAAAACTGTTTTTT,TRBJ1-4,TRBV5-1,TRBD1,-,15
CASSWTEAGGRDEQYF,TGCGCCAGCAGCTGGACCGAAGCGGGAGGGAGGGACGAGCAGTACTTC,TRBJ2-7,TRBV5-1,TRBD2,-,16
CATSRDSPSLENTIYF,TGTGCCACCAGCAGAGATTCCCCGTCTCTGGAAAACACCATATATTTT,TRBJ1-3,TRBV15,-,-,16
CASSLVQVNSPLHF,TGTGCCAGCAGTTTGGTACAGGTTAATTCACCCCTCCACTTT,TRBJ1-6,TRBV28,-,-,14
CAWSAGNLREQYF,TGTGCCTGGAGTGCAGGGAACCTACGGGAGCAGTACTTC,TRBJ2-7,TRBV30,-,few,13
CASSLGQGNGELFF,TGTGCCAGCAGTTTGGGACAGGGTAACGGGGAGCTGTTTTTT,TRBJ2-2,TRBV6-5,TRBD1,-,14
CASRKSGTGSAGELFF,TGTGCCAGCAGAAAGTCAGGGACAGGGTCCGCCGGGGAGCTGTTTTTT,TRBJ2-2,TRBV2,TRBD1,-,16
CASSLGGTETQYF,TGTGCCAGCAGTTTGGGAGGAACAGAGACCCAGTACTTC,TRBJ2-5,TRBV28,-,-,13
CASSFLRVTDTQYF,TGTGCCAGCAGCTTCTTGCGGGTCACAGATACGCAGTATTTT,TRBJ2-3,TRBV7-2,-,-,14
CASSLTTGESGELFF,TGTGCCAGCAGCCTCACGACGGGCGAGTCCGGGGAGCTGTTTTTT,TRBJ2-2,TRBV7-9,-,-,15
CASSADRDGELFF,TGTGCCAGCAGCGCCGACCGAGACGGGGAGCTGTTTTTT,TRBJ2-2,TRBV5-4,-,-,13
CASSQEMGVSYEQYF,TGTGCCAGCAGCCAAGAGATGGGAGTCTCCTACGAGCAGTACTTC,TRBJ2-7,TRBV14,-,once,15
CASSIRAGGLNTEAFF,TGTGCCAGTAGTATTAGGGCAGGGGGACTGAACACTGAAGCTTTCTTT,TRBJ1-1,TRBV19,TRBD1,-,16
CASSFGAFGGYEQYF,TGTGCCAGCAGTTTCGGCGCTTTCGGCGGGTACGAGCAGTACTTC,TRBJ2-7,TRBV28,-,-,15
CASSRRQGWGYGYTF,TGTGCCAGCAGCCGGAGACAGGGATGGGGCTATGGCTACACCTTC,TRBJ1-2,TRBV6-5,TRBD1,-,15
CASSLGQFDSGNTIYF,TGCGCCAGCAGCTTGGGCCAGTTCGACTCTGGAAACACCATATATTTT,TRBJ1-3,TRBV5-1,-,-,16
CSVSTGDYGYTF,TGCAGCGTTTCGACAGGGGACTATGGCTACACCTTC,TRBJ1-2,TRBV29-1,TRBD1,-,12
CASSIGPGPYEQYF,TGTGCCAGCAGCATCGGACCGGGCCCCTACGAGCAGTACTTC,TRBJ2-7,TRBV7-2,-,-,14